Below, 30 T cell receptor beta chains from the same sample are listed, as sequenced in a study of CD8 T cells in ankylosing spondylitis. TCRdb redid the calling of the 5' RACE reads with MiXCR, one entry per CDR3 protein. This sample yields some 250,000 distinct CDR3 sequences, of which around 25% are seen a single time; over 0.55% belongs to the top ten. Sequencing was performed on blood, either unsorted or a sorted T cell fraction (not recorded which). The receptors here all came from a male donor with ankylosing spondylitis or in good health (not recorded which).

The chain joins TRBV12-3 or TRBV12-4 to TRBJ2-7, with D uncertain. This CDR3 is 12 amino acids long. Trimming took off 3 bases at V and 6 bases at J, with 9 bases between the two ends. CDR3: CASSFEIVEQYF. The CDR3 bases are TGTGCCAGCAGTTTCGAAATCGTCGAGCAGTACTTC.

CDR3 region: CASSPRRGGTTQYF. The CDR3 region has the DNA TGTGCCAGCAGTCCTCGTAGAGGGGGGACCACCCAGTACTTC. The chain joins TRBV12-3 or TRBV12-4 to TRBJ2-5; D is perhaps TRBD1 or TRBD2 (6 bases each). V was pared by 5 bases and J by 8 bases, with 18 bases between. The CDR3 is made up of 14 amino acids.

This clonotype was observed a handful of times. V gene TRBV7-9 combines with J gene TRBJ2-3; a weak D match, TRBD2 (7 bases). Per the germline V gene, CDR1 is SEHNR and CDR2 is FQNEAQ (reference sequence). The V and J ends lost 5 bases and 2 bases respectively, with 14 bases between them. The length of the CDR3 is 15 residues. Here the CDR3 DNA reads TGTGCCAGCAGCCTCGGAGGGGGGGTCACAGATACGCAGTATTTT. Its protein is CASSLGGGVTDTQYF.

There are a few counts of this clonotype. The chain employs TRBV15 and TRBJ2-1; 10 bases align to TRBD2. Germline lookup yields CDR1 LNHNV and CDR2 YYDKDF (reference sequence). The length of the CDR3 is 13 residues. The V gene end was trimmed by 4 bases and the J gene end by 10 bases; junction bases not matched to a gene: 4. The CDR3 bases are TGTGCCACCAGCATAGCGGGGGGCGGGGAGCAGTTCTTC. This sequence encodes CATSIAGGGEQFF.

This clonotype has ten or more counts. CDR3 sequence: CRPTGDHEQYF. The CDR3 DNA is TGCAGACCGACAGGGGACCACGAGCAGTACTTC. The gene calls are TRBV20-1 and TRBJ2-7; 8 bases align to TRBD1. Germline V gene sequence: CDR1 DFQATT, CDR2 SNEGSKA (reference sequence). The CDR3 has 11 residues.

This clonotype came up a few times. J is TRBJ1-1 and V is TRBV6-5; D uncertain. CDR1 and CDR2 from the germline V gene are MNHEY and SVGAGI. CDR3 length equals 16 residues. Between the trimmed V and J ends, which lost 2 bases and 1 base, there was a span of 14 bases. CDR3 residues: CASSYEWSSQNTEAFF. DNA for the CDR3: TGTGCCAGCAGTTACGAGTGGTCCAGCCAGAACACTGAAGCTTTCTTT.

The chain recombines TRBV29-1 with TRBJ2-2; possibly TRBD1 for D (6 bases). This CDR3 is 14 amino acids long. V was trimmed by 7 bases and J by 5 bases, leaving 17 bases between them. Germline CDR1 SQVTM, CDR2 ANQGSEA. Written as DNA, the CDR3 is TGCAGCGCGGGACACCCCTTATGGACCGGGGAGCTGTTTTTT. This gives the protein CSAGHPLWTGELFF.

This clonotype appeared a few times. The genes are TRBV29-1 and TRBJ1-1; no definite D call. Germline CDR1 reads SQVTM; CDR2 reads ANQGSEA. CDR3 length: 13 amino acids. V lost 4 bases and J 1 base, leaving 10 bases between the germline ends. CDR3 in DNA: TGCAGCGTTGGAGTAGCTCCGAACACTGAAGCTTTCTTT. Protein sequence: CSVGVAPNTEAFF. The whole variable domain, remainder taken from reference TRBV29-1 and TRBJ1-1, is SAVISQKPSRDICQRGTSLTIQCQVDSQVTMMFWYRQQPGQSLTLIATANQGSEATYESGFVIDKFPISRPNLTFSTLTVSNMSPEDSSIYLCSVGVAPNTEAFFGQGTRLTVV.

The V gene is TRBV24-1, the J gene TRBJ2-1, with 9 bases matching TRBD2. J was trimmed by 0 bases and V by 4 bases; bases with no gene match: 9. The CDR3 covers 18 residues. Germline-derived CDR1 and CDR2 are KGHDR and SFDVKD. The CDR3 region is CATSDSRASGVSYNEQFF. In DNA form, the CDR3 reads TGTGCCACCAGTGACTCCCGAGCTAGCGGGGTCTCCTACAATGAGCAGTTCTTC.

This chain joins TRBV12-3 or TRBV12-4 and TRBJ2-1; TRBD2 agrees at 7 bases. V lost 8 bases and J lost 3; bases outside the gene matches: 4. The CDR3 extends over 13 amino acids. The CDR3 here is CASGGGVYNEQFF. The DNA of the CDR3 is TGTGCCAGCGGGGGGGGAGTCTACAATGAGCAGTTCTTC.

The CDR3 region has the DNA TGCAGTGCTAGTGCCGTAGGGCGCGGTGGCTACACCTTC. Translated, it gives CSASAVGRGGYTF. This sequence joins TRBV20-1 and TRBJ1-2; the D is unclear. CDR3 length: 13 amino acids. V lost 3 bases to trimming and J lost 7 bases, with 15 bases between them. In germline, CDR1 is DFQATT, CDR2 SNEGSKA (reference sequence).

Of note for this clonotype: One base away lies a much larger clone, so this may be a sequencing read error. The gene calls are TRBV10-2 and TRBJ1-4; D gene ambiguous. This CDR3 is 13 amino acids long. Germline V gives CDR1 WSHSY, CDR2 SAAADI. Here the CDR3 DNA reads TGCGCCAGCAGTGGGCAGGAGGATGAAAAACTGTTATTT. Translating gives CASSGQEDEKLLF.

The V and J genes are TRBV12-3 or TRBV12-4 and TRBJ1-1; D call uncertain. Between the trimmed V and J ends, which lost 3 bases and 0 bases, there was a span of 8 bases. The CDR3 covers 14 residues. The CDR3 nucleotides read TGTGCCAGCAGTTTTCGAATCATGAACACTGAAGCTTTCTTT. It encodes CASSFRIMNTEAFF.

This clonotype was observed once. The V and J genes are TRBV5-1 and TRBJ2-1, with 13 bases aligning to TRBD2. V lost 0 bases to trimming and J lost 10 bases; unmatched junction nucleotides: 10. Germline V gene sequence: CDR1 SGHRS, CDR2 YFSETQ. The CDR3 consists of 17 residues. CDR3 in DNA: TGCGCCAGCAGCTTGGTATTTGGGACTAGCGGGGTGCGGGAGCAGTTCTTC. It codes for CASSLVFGTSGVREQFF.

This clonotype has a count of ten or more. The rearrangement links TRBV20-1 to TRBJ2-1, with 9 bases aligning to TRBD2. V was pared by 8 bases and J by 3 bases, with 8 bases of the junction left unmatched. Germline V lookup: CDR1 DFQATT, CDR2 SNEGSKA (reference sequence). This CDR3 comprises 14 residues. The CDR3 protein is CSLGGTSFYNEQFF. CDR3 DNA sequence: TGCAGTCTCGGGGGGACTAGCTTCTACAATGAGCAGTTCTTC.

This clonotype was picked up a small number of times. CDR3 amino acids: CSARDSDGTGELFF. In DNA form, the CDR3 reads TGCAGTGCTAGAGATAGTGATGGCACCGGGGAGCTGTTTTTT. The chain uses TRBV20-1 and TRBJ2-2; no clear D gene. Trimming cost V 0 bases and J 4 bases, with 9 bases left between them. CDR3 size: 14 residues. CDR1 is DFQATT, CDR2 SNEGSKA, per germline (reference sequence).

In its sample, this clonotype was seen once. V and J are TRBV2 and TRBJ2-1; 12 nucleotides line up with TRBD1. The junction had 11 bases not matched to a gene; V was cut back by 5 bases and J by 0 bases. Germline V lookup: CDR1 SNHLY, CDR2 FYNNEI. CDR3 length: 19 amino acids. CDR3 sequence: CASSSPGQGAETSYNEQFF. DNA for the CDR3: TGTGCCAGCAGTTCACCGGGACAGGGGGCCGAGACCTCCTACAATGAGCAGTTCTTC.

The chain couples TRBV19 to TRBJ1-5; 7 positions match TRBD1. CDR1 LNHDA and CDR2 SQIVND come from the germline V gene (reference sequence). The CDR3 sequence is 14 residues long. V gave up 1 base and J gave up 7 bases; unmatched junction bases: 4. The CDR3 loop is CASSIVSTGQPQHF. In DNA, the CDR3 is TGTGCCAGTAGTATAGTTTCGACAGGGCAGCCCCAGCATTTT.

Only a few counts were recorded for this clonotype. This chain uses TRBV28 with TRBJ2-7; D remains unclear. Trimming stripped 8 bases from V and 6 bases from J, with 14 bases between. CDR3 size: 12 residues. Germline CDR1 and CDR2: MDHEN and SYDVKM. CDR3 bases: TGTGCCAGCCACTCGTCTCCGGGCGAGCAGTACTTC. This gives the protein CASHSSPGEQYF.

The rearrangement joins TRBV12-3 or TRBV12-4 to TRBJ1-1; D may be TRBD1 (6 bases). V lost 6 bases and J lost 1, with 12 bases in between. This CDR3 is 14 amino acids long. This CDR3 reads CASSYRERNTEAFF. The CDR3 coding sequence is TGTGCCAGCAGCTACAGGGAAAGGAACACTGAAGCTTTCTTT.

The DNA of the CDR3 is TGCAGTGCTAGGGAGGGACAGGGGCTAACTGGGGCCAACGTCCTGACTTTC. Translated, it gives CSAREGQGLTGANVLTF. The chain links TRBV20-1 to TRBJ2-6; 10 bases are shared with TRBD1. The J segment lost 2 bases and the V segment lost 3 bases, leaving 7 bases of the junction unmatched. Germline V gene sequence: CDR1 DFQATT, CDR2 SNEGSKA (reference sequence). This CDR3 spans 17 amino acids.

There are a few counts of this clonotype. The CDR3 DNA reads as TGTGCCAGCTCACCCCGGGCTAGCACAGATACGCAGTATTTT. It translates to CASSPRASTDTQYF. The chain combines TRBV18 with TRBJ2-3; D call uncertain. CDR3 length equals 14 residues. Germline CDR1 is KGHSH and CDR2 is LQKENI. V lost 3 bases and J 0 bases, leaving 7 bases between the germline ends. Full variable domain (missing parts from reference TRBV18 and TRBJ2-3): NAGVMQNPRHLVRRRGQEARLRCSPMKGHSHVYWYRQLPEEGLKFMVYLQKENIIDESGMPKERFSAEFPKEGPSILRIQQVVRGDSAAYFCASSPRASTDTQYFGPGTRLTVL.

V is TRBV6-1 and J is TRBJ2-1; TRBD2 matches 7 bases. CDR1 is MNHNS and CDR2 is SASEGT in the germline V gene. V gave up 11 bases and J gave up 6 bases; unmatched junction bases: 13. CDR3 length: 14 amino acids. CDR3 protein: CACTQMGGSNEQFF. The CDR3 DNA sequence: TGTGCCTGCACACAAATGGGGGGGTCCAATGAGCAGTTCTTC.

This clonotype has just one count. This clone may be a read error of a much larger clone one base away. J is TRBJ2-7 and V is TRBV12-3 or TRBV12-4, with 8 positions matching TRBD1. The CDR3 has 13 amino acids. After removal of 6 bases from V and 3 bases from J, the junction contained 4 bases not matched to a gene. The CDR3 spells CASSHGTGYEQYF. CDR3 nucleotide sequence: TGTGCCAGCAGCCACGGGACAGGCTACGAGCAGTACTTC.

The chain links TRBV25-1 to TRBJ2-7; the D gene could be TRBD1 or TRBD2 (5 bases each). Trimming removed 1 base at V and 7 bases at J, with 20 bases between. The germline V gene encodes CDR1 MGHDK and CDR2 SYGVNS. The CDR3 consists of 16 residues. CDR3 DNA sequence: TGTGCCAGCAGTGAATGGGTCCCGGGGCCCCAGGTTGAGCAGTACTTC. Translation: CASSEWVPGPQVEQYF.

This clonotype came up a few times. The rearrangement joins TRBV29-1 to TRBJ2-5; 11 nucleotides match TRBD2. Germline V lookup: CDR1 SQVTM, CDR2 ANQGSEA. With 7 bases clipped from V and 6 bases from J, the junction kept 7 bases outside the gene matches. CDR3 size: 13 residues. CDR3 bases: TGCAGCGCTAGCGGGGGGTTTGTGCAGACCCAGTACTTC. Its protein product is CSASGGFVQTQYF.

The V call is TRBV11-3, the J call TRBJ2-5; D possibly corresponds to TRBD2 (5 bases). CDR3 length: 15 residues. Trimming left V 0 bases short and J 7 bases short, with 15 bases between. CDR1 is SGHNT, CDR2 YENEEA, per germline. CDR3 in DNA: TGTGCCAGCAGCTTAGATCCTACGGACGCGGGGACCCAGTACTTC. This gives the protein CASSLDPTDAGTQYF.

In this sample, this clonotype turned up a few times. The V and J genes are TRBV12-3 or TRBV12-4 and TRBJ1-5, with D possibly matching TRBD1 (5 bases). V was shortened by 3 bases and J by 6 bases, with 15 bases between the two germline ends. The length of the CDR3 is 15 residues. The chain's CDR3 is CASSLGVGGGQPQHF. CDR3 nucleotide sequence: TGTGCCAGCAGTTTGGGGGTTGGCGGGGGTCAGCCCCAGCATTTT.

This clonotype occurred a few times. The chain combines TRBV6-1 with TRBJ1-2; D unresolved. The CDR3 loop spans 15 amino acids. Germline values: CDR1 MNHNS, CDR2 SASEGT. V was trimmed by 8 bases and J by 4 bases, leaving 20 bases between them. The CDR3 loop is CASSLAPQVRYGYTF. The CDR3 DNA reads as TGTGCCAGCTCCCTTGCTCCCCAGGTGCGCTATGGCTACACCTTC.

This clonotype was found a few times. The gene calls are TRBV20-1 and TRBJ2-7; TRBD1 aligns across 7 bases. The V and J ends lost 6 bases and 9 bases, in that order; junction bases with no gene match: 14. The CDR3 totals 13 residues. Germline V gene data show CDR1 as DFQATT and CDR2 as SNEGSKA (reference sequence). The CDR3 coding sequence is TGCAGTGCGCACAGGGGTGAAGAGGGCTCGCAGTACTTC. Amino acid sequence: CSAHRGEEGSQYF.